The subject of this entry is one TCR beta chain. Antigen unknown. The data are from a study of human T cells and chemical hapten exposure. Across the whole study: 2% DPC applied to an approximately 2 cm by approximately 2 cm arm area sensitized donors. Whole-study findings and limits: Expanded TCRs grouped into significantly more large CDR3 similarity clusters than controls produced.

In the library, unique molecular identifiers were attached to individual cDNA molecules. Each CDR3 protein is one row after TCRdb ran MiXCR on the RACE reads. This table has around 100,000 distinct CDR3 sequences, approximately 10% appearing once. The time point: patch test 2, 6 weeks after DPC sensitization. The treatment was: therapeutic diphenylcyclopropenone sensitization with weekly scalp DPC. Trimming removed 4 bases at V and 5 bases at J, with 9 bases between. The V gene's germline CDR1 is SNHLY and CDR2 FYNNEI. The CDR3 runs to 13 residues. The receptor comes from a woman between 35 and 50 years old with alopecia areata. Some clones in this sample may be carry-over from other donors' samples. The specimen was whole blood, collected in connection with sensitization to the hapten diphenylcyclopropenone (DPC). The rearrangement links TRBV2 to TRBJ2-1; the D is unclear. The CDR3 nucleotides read TGTGCCAGCAGTGTTGCCCGTGACAATGAGCAGTTCTTC. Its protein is CASSVARDNEQFF.